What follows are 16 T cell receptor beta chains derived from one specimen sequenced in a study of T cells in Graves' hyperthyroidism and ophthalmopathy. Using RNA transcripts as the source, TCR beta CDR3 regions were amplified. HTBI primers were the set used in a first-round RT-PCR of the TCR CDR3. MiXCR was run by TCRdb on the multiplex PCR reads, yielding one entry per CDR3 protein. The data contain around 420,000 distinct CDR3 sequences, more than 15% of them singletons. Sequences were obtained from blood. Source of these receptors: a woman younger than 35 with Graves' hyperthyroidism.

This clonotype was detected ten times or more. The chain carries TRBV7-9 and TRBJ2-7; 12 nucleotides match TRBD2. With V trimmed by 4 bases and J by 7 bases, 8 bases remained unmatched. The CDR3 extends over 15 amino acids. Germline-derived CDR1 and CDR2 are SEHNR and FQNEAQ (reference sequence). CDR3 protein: CASSSPTSGSGEQYF. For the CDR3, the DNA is TGTGCCAGCAGCTCGCCGACTAGCGGGAGCGGGGAGCAGTACTTC.

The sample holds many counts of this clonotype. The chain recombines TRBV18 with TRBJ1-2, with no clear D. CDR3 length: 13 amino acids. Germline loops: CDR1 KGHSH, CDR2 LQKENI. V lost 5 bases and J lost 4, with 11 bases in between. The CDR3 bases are TGTGCCAGCTCAGTCTCGGTTGTCTATGGCTACACCTTC. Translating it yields CASSVSVVYGYTF.

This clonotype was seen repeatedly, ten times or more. CDR3: CASRALVVTDTQYF. The CDR3 coding sequence is TGTGCCAGCAGGGCCCTAGTGGTCACAGATACGCAGTATTTT. The rearrangement links TRBV27 to TRBJ2-3; D gene ambiguous. V shed 6 bases and J shed 2 bases, with 12 bases lying between them. Germline V lookup: CDR1 MNHEY, CDR2 SMNVEV (reference sequence). The CDR3 is 14 amino acids.

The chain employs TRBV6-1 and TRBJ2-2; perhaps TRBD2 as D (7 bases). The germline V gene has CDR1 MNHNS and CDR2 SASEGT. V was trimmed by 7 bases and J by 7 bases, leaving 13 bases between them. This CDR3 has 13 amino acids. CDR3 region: CASTARGGGELFF. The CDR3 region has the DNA TGTGCCAGCACTGCTAGGGGGGGCGGGGAGCTGTTTTTT.

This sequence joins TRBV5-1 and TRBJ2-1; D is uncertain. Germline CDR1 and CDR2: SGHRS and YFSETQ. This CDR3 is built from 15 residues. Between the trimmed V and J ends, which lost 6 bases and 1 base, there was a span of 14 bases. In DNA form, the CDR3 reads TGCGCCAGCACAACGGGCGCCCCTTCCTACAATGAGCAGTTCTTC. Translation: CASTTGAPSYNEQFF.

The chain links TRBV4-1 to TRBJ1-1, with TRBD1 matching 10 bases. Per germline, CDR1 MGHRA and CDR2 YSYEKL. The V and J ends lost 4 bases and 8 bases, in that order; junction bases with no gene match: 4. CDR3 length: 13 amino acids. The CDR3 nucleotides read TGCGCCAGCAGCCCGGGACAGGGGATAGAAGCTTTCTTT. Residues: CASSPGQGIEAFF.

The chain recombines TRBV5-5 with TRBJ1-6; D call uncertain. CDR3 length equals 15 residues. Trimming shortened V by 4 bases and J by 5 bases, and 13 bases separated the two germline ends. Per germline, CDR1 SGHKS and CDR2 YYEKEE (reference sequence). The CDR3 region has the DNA TGTGCCAGCAGCCCCCAGGTCGGGAATAATTCACCCCTCCACTTT. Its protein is CASSPQVGNNSPLHF.

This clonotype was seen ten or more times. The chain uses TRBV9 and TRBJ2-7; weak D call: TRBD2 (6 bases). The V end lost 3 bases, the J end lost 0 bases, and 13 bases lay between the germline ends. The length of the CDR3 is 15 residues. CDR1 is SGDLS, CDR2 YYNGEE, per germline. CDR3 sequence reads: CASSGGGLGSYEQYF. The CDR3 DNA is TGTGCCAGCAGCGGCGGAGGGCTCGGCTCCTACGAGCAGTACTTC.

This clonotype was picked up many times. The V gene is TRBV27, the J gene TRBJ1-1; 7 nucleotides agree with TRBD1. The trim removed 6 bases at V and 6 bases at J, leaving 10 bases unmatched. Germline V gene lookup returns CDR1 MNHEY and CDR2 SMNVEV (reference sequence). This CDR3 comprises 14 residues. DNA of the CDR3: TGTGCCAGCAGGCCGGTCACAGGGGAAGCTGAAGCTTTCTTT. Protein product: CASRPVTGEAEAFF.

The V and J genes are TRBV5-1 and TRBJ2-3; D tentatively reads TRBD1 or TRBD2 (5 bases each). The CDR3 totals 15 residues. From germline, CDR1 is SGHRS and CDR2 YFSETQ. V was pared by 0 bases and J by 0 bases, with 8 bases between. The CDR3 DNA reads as TGCGCCAGCAGCTTGGGGGACCAAAGCACAGATACGCAGTATTTT. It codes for CASSLGDQSTDTQYF.

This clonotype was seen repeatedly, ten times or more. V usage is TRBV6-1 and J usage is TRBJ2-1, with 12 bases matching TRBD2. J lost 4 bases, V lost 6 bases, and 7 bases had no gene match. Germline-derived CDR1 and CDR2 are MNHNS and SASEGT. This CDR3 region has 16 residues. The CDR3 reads CASSANGLAGYNEQFF. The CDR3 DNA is TGTGCCAGCAGCGCGAACGGACTAGCGGGGTACAATGAGCAGTTCTTC.

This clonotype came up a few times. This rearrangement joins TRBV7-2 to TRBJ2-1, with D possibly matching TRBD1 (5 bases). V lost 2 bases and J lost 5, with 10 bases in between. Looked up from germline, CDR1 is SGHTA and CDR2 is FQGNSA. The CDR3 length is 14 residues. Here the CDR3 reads CASSLKGFDNEQFF. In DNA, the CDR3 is TGTGCCAGCAGCTTAAAGGGGTTCGACAATGAGCAGTTCTTC.

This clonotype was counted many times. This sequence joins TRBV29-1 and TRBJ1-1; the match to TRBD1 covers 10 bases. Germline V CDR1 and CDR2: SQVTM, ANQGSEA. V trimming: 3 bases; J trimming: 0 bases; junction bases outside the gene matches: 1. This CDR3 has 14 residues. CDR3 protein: CSVDDRGLNTEAFF. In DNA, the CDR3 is TGCAGCGTTGACGACAGGGGGCTGAACACTGAAGCTTTCTTT.

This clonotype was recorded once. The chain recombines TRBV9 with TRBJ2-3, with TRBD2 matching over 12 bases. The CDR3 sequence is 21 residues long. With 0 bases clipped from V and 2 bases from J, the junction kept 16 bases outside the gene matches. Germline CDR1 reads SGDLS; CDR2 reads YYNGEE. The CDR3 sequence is CASSVGASGGAVSGHTDTQYF. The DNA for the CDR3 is TGTGCCAGCAGCGTAGGCGCTAGCGGGGGGGCGGTTTCAGGACACACAGATACGCAGTATTTT.

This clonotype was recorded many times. The CDR3 sequence: CASSPGERGKLFF. In DNA, the CDR3 is TGTGCCAGCAGTCCGGGGGAAAGGGGAAAACTGTTTTTT. This rearrangement joins TRBV9 to TRBJ1-4; possible D gene TRBD1, 5 bases. This CDR3 has 13 residues. The ends were cut back, 5 bases at V and 10 bases at J, with 15 bases in the middle. The germline V gene has CDR1 SGDLS and CDR2 YYNGEE.

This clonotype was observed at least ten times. The CDR3 sequence: CSAGSGLDFETQYF. The CDR3 coding sequence is TGCAGTGCTGGGAGCGGGTTAGATTTTGAGACCCAGTACTTC. The V call is TRBV20-1, the J call TRBJ2-5, with D tentatively TRBD2 (6 bases). Germline V gene data show CDR1 as DFQATT and CDR2 as SNEGSKA (reference sequence). CDR3 length: 14 amino acids. Trimming stripped 5 bases from V and 5 bases from J, with 18 bases between.